This T cell receptor beta chain was recorded in a study of immune heterogeneity within non-small cell lung tumors. TCR beta CDR3 was amplified by multiplex PCR using 32 V and 13 J primers. TCRdb independently ran MiXCR on the multiplex PCR reads; one entry per CDR3 protein. The sample has roughly 3,000 distinct CDR3 sequences, 20% to 30% seen once. Whole-study results and caveats: Identical dominant CDR3 beta clonotypes showed recurrence across tumor sites within a patient, and site-unique high-frequency clones were also present. Comparison across individual patients showed largely distinct high-frequency T-cell receptor beta clonotypes.

Turning to this clonotype: The antigen is undetermined.

Bulk tumor gDNA, roughly 600 ng per sample, served as the TCR template. Surgery yielded several widely spaced biopsies per primary tumor. The patients were newly diagnosed with non-small cell lung cancer, had not been treated, and had curative surgery. The germline V gene has CDR1 MDHEN and CDR2 SYDVKM. V was pared by 7 bases and J by 5 bases, with 7 bases of the junction left unmatched. This CDR3 spans 14 amino acids. The source material was lung tumor tissue. This TCR came from a female donor with non-small cell lung cancer. V gene TRBV28 combines with J gene TRBJ2-1; 8 bases are shared with TRBD2. The CDR3 sequence: CASNPGGRNNEQFF. DNA of the CDR3: TGTGCCAGCAATCCCGGCGGGAGGAACAATGAGCAGTTCTTC.